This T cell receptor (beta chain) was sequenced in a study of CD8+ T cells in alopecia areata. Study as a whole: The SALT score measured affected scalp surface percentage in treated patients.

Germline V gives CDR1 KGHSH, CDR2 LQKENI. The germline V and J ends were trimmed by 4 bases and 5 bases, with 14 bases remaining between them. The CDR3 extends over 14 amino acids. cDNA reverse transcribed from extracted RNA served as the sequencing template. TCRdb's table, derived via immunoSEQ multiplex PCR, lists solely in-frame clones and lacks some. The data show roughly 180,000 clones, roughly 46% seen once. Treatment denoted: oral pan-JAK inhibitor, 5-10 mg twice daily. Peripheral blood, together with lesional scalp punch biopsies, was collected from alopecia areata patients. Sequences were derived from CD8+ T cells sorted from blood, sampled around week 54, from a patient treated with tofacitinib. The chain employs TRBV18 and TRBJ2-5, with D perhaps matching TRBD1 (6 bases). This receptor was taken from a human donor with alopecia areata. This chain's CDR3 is CASSLSRGTETQYF. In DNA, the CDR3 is TGTGCCAGCTCACTATCCAGGGGCACGGAGACCCAGTACTTC. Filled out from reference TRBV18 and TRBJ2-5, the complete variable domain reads NAGVMQNPRHLVRRRGQEARLRCSPMKGHSHVYWYRQLPEEGLKFMVYLQKENIIDESGMPKERFSAEFPKEGPSILRIQQVVRGDSAAYFCASSLSRGTETQYFGPGTRLLVL.